These T cell receptor beta chains were read from a single sample in a study of cytotoxic CD8 clonotypes in ibrutinib-treated CLL. Only in-frame clones appear in the TCRdb table, and some are missing; sequencing was by immunoSEQ multiplex PCR. Counted here are 150,000 to 200,000 clones, less than 85% occurring once; the ten biggest clones make up about 5%. The source material was PBMCs, sampled after 24 months of ibrutinib treatment. The receptors stem from a human donor with chronic lymphocytic leukemia. Both conserved end residues are trimmed from each CDR3. Clone size is stated in some rows and not others, as once, few, many or a class when expanded.

abundance	v_gene	CDR3aa
-	TRBV29-1	SVGQPNQPQH
-	TRBV4-1	ASSQDGGGRLTRVDTQY
-	TRBV6-7	ASSYSRVNTEAF
-	TRBV5-6	ASSLFGGTEAF
few	TRBV2	ASTPSGGAGGELF
few	TRBV9	ASSSGISPYEQY
few	TRBV20-1	SASDYGYT
-	TRBV30	AWSVAGFNTEAF
-	TRBV19	ASSIGQPGNTIY
-	TRBV7-2	ASSFKAGTGGGETQY
-	TRBV28	ASSFRSKTGNTIY
-	TRBV9	ASSADSRLAGDTGELF
-	TRBV7-2	ASSAGAAYSNQPQH
-	TRBV6-5	ASSYSPVEAF
-	TRBV7-8	ASSSSMRGRYTEAF
-	TRBV6-4	ASRGSAYSNQPQH
few	TRBV21-1	ASSTRTGGPRELF
-	TRBV6-5	ASSYNRGYEQY
-	TRBV5-6	ASSLGTSGSHEQY
once	TRBV27	ASSLERGVRGYT
once	TRBV6-1	ASSVAIGTGRNEQF
once	TRBV4-2	ASSQYRPGTDHYGYT
-	TRBV7-8	ASSLDGLGEQF
-	TRBV11-2	ASSLESVYYGYT
-	TRBV16	ASSQSYRAYNEQF
-	TRBV21-1	ASIDTRDTENGYT
-	TRBV28	ASSLYPGGPDTQY
-	TRBV11-3	ASSPGVTGGELF
-	TRBV9	ASSAGNGYT
-	TRBV5-6	ASTPGQGGVGYEQY
-	TRBV11-2	ASNLAGVVDEQF
once	TRBV7-2	ASRHSQKTYEQY
-	TRBV2	ASIEKEYTEAF
-	TRBV21-1	ASSNPQGLSYEQY
-	TRBV6-5	ASSWIAGNEKLF
-	TRBV7-2	ASSRSGSSEQF
once	TRBV25-1	ASSEPRTANTGELF
-	TRBV27	ASSLTPRTRNEQF
-	TRBV7-3	ASSPSGSGRGTEAF
once	TRBV30	AWGLIAGNTIY
-	TRBV7-3	ASSPSSLAGGPFEQY
-	TRBV9	ASSVLREGYT
-	TRBV7-9	ASSLQTRDSGELF
once	TRBV19	ASSIRAGAGPYEQY
-	TRBV7-6	ASSLGGAGEQF
-	TRBV15	ATSRVSWDPTDTQY
-	TRBV6-1	ASSEMPAGVVGELF
few	TRBV19	ASTSHQGSTEAF
once	TRBV5-6	ASSLGQSNYGYT
-	TRBV5-4	ASSLVGLAGGADTQY
-	TRBV15	ATSRDRAGRGDTQY
-	TRBV28	ASGELSSYNSPLH
-	TRBV5-4	ASSFVGAEQF
-	TRBV9	ASSPDRPLSYEQY
-	TRBV6-1	ASTVRDEDGYT
-	TRBV9	ASSVARMNTEAF